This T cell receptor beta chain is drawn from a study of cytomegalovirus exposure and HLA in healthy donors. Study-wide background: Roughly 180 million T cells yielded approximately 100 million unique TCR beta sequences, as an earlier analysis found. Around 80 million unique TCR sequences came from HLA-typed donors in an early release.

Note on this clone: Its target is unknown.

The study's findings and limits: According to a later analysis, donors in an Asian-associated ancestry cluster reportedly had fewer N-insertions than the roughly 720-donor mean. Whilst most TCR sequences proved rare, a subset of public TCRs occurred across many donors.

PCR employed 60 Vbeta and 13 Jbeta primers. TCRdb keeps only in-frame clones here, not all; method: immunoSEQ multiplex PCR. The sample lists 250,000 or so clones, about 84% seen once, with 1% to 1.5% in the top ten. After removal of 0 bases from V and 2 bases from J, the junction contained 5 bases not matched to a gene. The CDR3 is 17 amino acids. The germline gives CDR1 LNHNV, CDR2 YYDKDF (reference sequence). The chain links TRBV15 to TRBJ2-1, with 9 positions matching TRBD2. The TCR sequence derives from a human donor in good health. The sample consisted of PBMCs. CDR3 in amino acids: CATSREGTSSAYNEQFF. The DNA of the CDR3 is TGTGCCACCAGCAGAGAGGGGACTAGCAGCGCCTACAATGAGCAGTTCTTC.